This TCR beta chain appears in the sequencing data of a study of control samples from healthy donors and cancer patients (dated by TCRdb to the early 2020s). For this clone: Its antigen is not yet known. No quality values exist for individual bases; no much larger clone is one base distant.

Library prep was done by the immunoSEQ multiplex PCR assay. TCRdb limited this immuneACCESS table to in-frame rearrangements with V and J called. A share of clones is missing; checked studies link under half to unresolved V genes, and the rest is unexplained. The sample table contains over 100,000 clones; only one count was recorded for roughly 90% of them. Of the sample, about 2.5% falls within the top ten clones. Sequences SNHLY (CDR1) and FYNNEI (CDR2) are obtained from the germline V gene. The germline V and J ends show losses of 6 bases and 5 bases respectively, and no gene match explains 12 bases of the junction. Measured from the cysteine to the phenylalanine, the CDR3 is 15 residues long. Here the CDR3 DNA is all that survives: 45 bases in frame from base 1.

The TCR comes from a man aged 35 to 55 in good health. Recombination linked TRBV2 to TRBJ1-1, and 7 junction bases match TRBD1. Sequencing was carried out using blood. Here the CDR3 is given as CASRPTSSTGTEAFF. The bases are TGTGCCAGCAGACCTACTTCCTCGACAGGGACTGAAGCTTTCTTT. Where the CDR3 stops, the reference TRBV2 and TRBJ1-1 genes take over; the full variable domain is EPEVTQTPSHQVTQMGQEVILRCVPISNHLYFYWYRQILGQKVEFLVSFYNNEISEKSEIFDDQFSVERPDGSNFTLKIRSTKLEDSAMYFCASRPTSSTGTEAFFGQGTRLTVV.